A single TCR beta chain is shown here with its context. Its antigen is not known. The CDR3 extends over 14 amino acids. V lost 7 bases and J lost 3, with 13 bases in between. CDR1 and CDR2 from the germline V gene are SGHTA and FQGNSA. The data were taken from a study of naive and memory T cell subsets. An equimolar mix of two oligonucleotides served as the beta constant-region primer for TRBC1 and TRBC2. Ligated cDNA was amplified by four rounds of PCR with nested alpha and beta constant-region primers and SP2. Via MiXCR, TCRdb re-called the UMI-ligation and nested PCR reads, giving one row per CDR3 protein. The sample holds around 140,000 distinct CDR3 sequences, over 20% seen once. Whole-study results and caveats: There was no ground truth to check naive and memory subset results. A few larger clonotypes appeared in naive repertoires, especially CD8, possibly memory cells re-expressing CD45RA.

The source is a human donor in good health. The sample consisted of naive CD4+ T cells from blood. The J gene is TRBJ2-1, the V gene TRBV7-2; D not resolved. The CDR3 DNA reads as TGTGCCAGCACCCCAAAGAGAAGCTACAATGAGCAGTTCTTC. Amino acid sequence: CASTPKRSYNEQFF.